The source of this T cell receptor (beta chain) is a study of control samples from healthy donors and cancer patients. Here immunoSEQ multiplex PCR was the method, and the copy in TCRdb shows in-frame clones only, minus some. The sample lists about 130,000 clones; roughly 94% were seen once. The germline CDR1 and CDR2 sequences are SGHRS and YFSETQ. The CDR3 contains 14 residues. V lost 4 bases to trimming and J lost 5 bases, with 15 bases between them. The sequenced material came from PBMCs. The sequence was obtained from a man in his 60s with colorectal cancer. The chain recombines TRBV5-1 with TRBJ1-2, with D tentatively TRBD1 (6 bases). CDR3 region: CASSASGQIYGYTF. CDR3 DNA: TGCGCCAGCAGCGCCTCCGGACAGATATATGGCTACACCTTC. Full variable domain (remainder filled in from reference TRBV5-1 and TRBJ1-2): KAGVTQTPRYLIKTRGQQVTLSCSPISGHRSVSWYQQTPGQGLQFLFEYFSETQRNKGNFPGRFSGRQFSNSRSEMNVSTLELGDSALYLCASSASGQIYGYTFGSGTRLTVV.